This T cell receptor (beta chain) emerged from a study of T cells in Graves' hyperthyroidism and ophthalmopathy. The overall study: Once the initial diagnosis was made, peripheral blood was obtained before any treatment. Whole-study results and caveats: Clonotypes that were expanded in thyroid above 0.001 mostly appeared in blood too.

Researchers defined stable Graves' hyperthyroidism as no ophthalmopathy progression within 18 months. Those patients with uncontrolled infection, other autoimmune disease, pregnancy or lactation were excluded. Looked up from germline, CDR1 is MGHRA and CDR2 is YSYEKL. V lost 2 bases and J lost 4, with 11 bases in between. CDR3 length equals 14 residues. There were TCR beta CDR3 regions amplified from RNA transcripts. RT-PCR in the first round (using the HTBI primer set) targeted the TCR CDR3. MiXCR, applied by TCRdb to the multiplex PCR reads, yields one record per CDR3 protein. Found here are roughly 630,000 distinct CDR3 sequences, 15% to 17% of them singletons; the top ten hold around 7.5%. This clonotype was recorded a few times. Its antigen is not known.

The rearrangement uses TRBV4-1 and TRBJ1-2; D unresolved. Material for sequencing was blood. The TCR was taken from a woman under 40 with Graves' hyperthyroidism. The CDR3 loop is CASSQLDVSYGYTF. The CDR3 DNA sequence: TGCGCCAGCAGCCAATTGGACGTTAGCTATGGCTACACCTTC.